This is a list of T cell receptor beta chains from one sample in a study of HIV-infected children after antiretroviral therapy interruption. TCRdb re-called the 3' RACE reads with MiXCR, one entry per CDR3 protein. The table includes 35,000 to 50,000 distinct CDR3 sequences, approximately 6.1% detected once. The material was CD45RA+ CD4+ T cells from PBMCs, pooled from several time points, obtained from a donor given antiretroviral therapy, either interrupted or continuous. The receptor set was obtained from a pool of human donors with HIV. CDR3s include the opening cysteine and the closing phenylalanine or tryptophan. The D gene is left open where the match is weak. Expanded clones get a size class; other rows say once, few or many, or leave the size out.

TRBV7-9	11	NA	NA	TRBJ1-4	CASSFIGELFF	TGTGCCAGCAGCTTCATAGGGGAACTGTTTTTT
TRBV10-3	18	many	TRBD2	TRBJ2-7	CAIRAHGGTSTKRSKQYF	TGTGCCATCAGGGCACACGGGGGGACCTCCACGAAACGGTCGAAGCAGTACTTC
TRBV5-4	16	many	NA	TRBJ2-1	CASSSALRGVLDEQFF	TGTGCCAGCAGCTCCGCTTTACGGGGTGTCTTGGATGAGCAGTTCTTC
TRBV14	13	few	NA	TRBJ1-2	CASSQAQGGGYTF	TGTGCCAGCAGCCAAGCTCAGGGAGGTGGCTACACCTTC
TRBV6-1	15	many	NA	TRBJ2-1	CASSVGDAGSDEQFF	TGTGCCAGCAGTGTGGGAGATGCCGGGTCAGATGAGCAGTTCTTC
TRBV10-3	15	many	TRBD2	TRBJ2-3	CAISKGLAGADTQYF	TGTGCCATCAGTAAGGGACTAGCGGGCGCAGATACGCAGTATTTT
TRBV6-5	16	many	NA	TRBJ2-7	CASSYSNPLSSYEQYF	TGTGCCAGCAGTTACTCGAACCCTCTGAGCTCCTACGAGCAGTACTTC
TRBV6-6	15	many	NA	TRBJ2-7	CASSYSYTSSYEQYF	TGTGCCAGCAGTTACTCGTACACGAGCTCCTACGAGCAGTACTTC
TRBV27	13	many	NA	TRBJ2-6	CASRFSGANVLTF	TGTGCCAGCAGGTTCTCTGGGGCCAACGTCCTGACTTTC
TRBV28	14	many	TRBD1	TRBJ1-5	CASSPTGRSQPQHF	TGTGCCAGCAGCCCGACAGGGAGAAGTCAGCCCCAGCATTTT
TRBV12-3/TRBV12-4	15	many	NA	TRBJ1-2	CASRLRDASNYGYTF	TGTGCCAGCAGACTGCGGGACGCCTCTAACTATGGCTACACCTTC
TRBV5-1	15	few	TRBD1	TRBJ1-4	CASSLGQGSNEKLFF	TGCGCCAGCAGCTTGGGACAGGGATCTAATGAAAAACTGTTTTTT
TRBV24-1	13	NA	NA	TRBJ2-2	CATSDEATGELFF	TGTGCCACCAGTGATGAGGCCACCGGGGAGCTGTTTTTT
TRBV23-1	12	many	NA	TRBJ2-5	CASSLQQDTQYF	TGTGCCAGCAGTCTGCAGCAAGACACCCAGTACTTT
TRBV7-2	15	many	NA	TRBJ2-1	CASSSGRPRYNEQFF	TGTGCCAGCAGCTCCGGCAGGCCGAGGTACAATGAGCAGTTCTTC
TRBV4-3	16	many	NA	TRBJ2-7	CASSQDRWTYSYEQYF	TGCGCCAGCAGCCAAGATCGGTGGACATACTCCTACGAGCAGTACTTC
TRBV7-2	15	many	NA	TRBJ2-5	CASSLGGVIQETQYF	TGTGCCAGCAGCTTAGGAGGGGTGATCCAAGAGACCCAGTACTTC
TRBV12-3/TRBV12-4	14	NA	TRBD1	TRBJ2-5	CASRGDRGLETQYF	TGTGCCAGCAGGGGGGACAGGGGTCTTGAGACCCAGTACTTC
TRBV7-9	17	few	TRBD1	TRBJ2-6	CASSLEGTGSGANVLTF	TGTGCCAGCAGCTTAGAGGGGACAGGGTCTGGGGCCAACGTCCTGACTTTC
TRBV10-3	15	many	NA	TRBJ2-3	CASGPWGGGAETLYF	NA